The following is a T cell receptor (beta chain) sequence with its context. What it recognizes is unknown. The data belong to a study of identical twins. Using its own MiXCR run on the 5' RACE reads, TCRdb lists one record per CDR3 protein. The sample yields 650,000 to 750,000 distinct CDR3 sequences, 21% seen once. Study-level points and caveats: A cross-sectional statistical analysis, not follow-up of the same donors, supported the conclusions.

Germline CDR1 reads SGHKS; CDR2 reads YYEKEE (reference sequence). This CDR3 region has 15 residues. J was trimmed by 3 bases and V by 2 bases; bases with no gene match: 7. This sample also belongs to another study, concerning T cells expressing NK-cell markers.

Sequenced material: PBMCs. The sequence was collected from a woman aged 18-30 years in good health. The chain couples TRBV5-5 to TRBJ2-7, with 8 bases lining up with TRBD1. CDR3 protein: CASSFQGAVFYEQYF. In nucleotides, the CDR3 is TGTGCCAGCAGCTTCCAGGGGGCTGTATTCTACGAGCAGTACTTC. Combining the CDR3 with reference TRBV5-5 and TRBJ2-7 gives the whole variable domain DAGVTQSPTHLIKTRGQQVTLRCSPISGHKSVSWYQQVLGQGPQFIFQYYEKEERGRGNFPDRFSARQFPNYSSELNVNALLLGDSALYLCASSFQGAVFYEQYFGPGTRLTVT.